The following is a T cell receptor beta chain sequence with its context. Its matching antigen is unknown. Trimming removed 4 bases from V and 5 bases from J, with 9 bases in between. The CDR3 is made up of 13 amino acids. Germline CDR1 MNHEY, CDR2 SMNVEV (reference sequence). This sample is drawn from a study of CD8 T cells in Susac syndrome. The study, taken as a whole, reports: The study recognized that the number of individuals in its TCR sequencing and HLA analysis was relatively small.

The authors reverse transcribed roughly 0.5 to 1 ug RNA with random hexamers. TCRdb processed the immunoSEQ multiplex PCR reads anew with MiXCR; each CDR3 protein has one entry. The table shows fewer than 150,000 distinct CDR3 sequences, with about 93% occurring only once. Sequencing of TCR beta was carried out in blood CD8+ and CD4+ T cells. Negative magnetic isolation gave CD8+ and CD4+ cells; FACS enriched CD8+ TEMRA. This TCR came from a human donor with multiple sclerosis. The sequencing input was CD8+ T cells from PBMCs. The chain joins TRBV27 to TRBJ2-1; D might be TRBD1 (5 bases). As DNA, the CDR3 is TGTGCCAGCAGTTGGACATATAACAATGAGCAGTTCTTC. The encoded protein is CASSWTYNNEQFF.